Each of the 10 T cell receptor beta chains below was sequenced from the same sample in a study of shared clonotypes between healthy human individuals (dated by TCRdb to the early 2020s). The protocol used for the library was the immunoSEQ multiplex PCR assay. Not all clones reach the TCRdb copy of this immuneACCESS table, which keeps in-frame sequences only. Checked studies attribute under half of the gap to unresolved V genes and leave the rest unexplained. For this sample the table gives approximately 2,200,000 clones, of which 85% to 95% were detected only once. The leading ten clones occupy about 1.8% of the sample. CD8 naive samples consisted of CD45RO-negative cells that were positively selected for CCR7, yielding a CD45RA+CCR7+ population without TemRA cells. The sequenced sample consisted of naive CD8+ T cells from PBMCs. What the cell subset or site label conveys for this sample: CD45RA+CCR7+. Receptors originate from a man younger than 35 in good health. Some clones in this sample may be carry-over from other donors' samples.

The chain uses TRBV7-9 and TRBJ2-1, with 10 bases lining up with TRBD2. Trimming at V came to 4 bases and at J to 5 bases, leaving 11 bases not matched to a gene. This CDR3 has 17 amino acids. In germline, CDR1 is SEHNR, CDR2 FQNEAQ (reference sequence). CDR3 sequence (DNA): TGTGCCAGCAGCTCGACCTCAGCGGGAGGGCGAAACAATGAGCAGTTCTTC. Its translation: CASSSTSAGGRNNEQFF. The full variable domain, rest sourced from reference TRBV7-9 and TRBJ2-1, is DTGVSQNPRHKITKRGQNVTFRCDPISEHNRLYWYRQTLGQGPEFLTYFQNEAQLEKSRLLSDRFSAERPKGSFSTLEIQRTEQGDSAMYLCASSSTSAGGRNNEQFFGPGTRLTVL.

The chain uses TRBV30 and TRBJ2-2; tentative D call: TRBD2 (6 bases). The CDR3 is 15 amino acids. The ends were cut back, 4 bases at V and 4 bases at J, with 16 bases in the middle. Germline V CDR1 and CDR2: GTSNPN, SVGIG (reference sequence). CDR3 sequence (DNA): TGTGCCTGGAAGGGTATAGAGGAGGGCACCGGGGAGCTGTTTTTT. Residues: CAWKGIEEGTGELFF.

The chain carries TRBV6-5 and TRBJ2-3; possibly TRBD1 for D (5 bases). The V end lost 0 bases, the J end lost 4 bases, and 11 bases lay between the germline ends. CDR1 is MNHEY, CDR2 SVGAGI, per germline. The CDR3 extends over 15 amino acids. CDR3 sequence (DNA): TGTGCCAGCAGTTACTCAGCAGGGTCGGCAGATACGCAGTATTTT. It is translated as CASSYSAGSADTQYF.

V gene TRBV19 combines with J gene TRBJ1-4; TRBD1 matches at 9 bases. The CDR3 is made up of 14 amino acids. V was clipped by 7 bases and J by 5 bases; unmatched bases: 5. Germline values: CDR1 LNHDA, CDR2 SQIVND (reference sequence). The CDR3 protein is CASIGDRGNEKLFF. The CDR3 DNA reads TGTGCCAGTATCGGCGACAGGGGGAATGAAAAACTGTTTTTT.

The CDR3 here is CASSAPGTGFSEAFF. CDR3 nucleotides: TGTGCCAGCAGCGCTCCCGGGACAGGGTTCAGTGAAGCTTTCTTT. This chain uses TRBV9 with TRBJ1-1; 9 bases are shared with TRBD1. Germline CDR1 is SGDLS and CDR2 is YYNGEE. The ends lost 3 bases at V and 7 bases at J; junction bases unmatched: 10. This CDR3 has 15 amino acids.

CDR3 amino acids: CASSVWGGDEQYF. CDR3 bases: TGTGCCAGCAGTGTCTGGGGTGGTGACGAGCAGTACTTC. The V and J genes are TRBV6-1 and TRBJ2-7, with D uncertain. The germline V gene has CDR1 MNHNS and CDR2 SASEGT. The CDR3 is made up of 13 amino acids. The germline V and J ends were trimmed by 4 bases and 5 bases, with 12 bases remaining between them.

The chain joins TRBV5-5 to TRBJ2-7; no reliable D call. Trimming took off 1 base at V and 3 bases at J, with 8 bases between the two ends. Per the germline V gene, CDR1 is SGHKS and CDR2 is YYEKEE (reference sequence). The CDR3 spans 13 residues. In DNA, the CDR3 is TGTGCCAGCAGCTTGTCAGCAGGCTACGAGCAGTACTTC. Protein sequence: CASSLSAGYEQYF.

This chain links TRBV4-1 with TRBJ2-5; D is unclear. Trimming removed 6 bases at V and 5 bases at J, with 16 bases between. The CDR3 spans 14 residues. Per germline, CDR1 MGHRA and CDR2 YSYEKL. In DNA form, the CDR3 reads TGCGCCAGCAGTGCGAGGTCCGGACGGGAGACCCAGTACTTC. Amino acids: CASSARSGRETQYF.

The sample holds one count of this clone. V gene TRBV4-3 combines with J gene TRBJ2-7; D ambiguous. The germline CDR1 and CDR2 sequences are LGHNA and YSLEER. V was cut by 0 bases and J by 1 base, with 10 bases left in between. The CDR3 sequence is 15 residues long. The CDR3 loop reads CASSQDSSGSYEQYF. For the CDR3, the DNA is TGCGCCAGCAGCCAAGATTCGTCGGGTTCCTACGAGCAGTACTTC.

The chain joins TRBV10-3 to TRBJ2-1, with 9 bases fitting TRBD2. There are 20 residues in the CDR3. The germline CDR1 and CDR2 sequences are ENHRY and SYGVKD. Losses at the gene ends were 0 bases for V and 0 bases for J; bases not matched to a gene: 12. The CDR3 nucleotides are TGTGCCATCAGTGAGTCAGTAGCGGGACTAGCTTCGAGCTCCTACAATGAGCAGTTCTTC. Translated: CAISESVAGLASSSYNEQFF.